What follows describes a single T cell receptor beta chain. What it recognizes is unknown. TCRdb's table, derived via immunoSEQ multiplex PCR, lists solely in-frame clones and lacks some. Among some 100,000 clones listed, approximately 92% were seen once. The sample belongs to a study of siplizumab effects on memory and regulatory T cells. The study, taken as a whole, reports: Suppressive activity of Tregs proliferating in siplizumab cultures remained unconfirmed. Memory cells seemed less diverse than naive T cells, which seemed major alloresponse contributors. An assignable naive or memory phenotype was lacking in roughly 75-95% of proliferating CD4+ or CD8+ clones.

Germline V lookup: CDR1 SGHTA, CDR2 FQGNSA. Trimming stripped 8 bases from V and 0 bases from J, with 4 bases between. This CDR3 contains 11 residues. The V gene is TRBV7-2, the J gene TRBJ1-1; unclear D gene. This sequence originates from a human donor in good health. Some clones in this sample may be carry-over from other donors' samples. Sequences were obtained from CD4+ T cells sorted from blood. The CDR3 DNA sequence: TGTGCCAGCGCGGTGAACACTGAAGCTTTCTTT. Protein: CASAVNTEAFF.